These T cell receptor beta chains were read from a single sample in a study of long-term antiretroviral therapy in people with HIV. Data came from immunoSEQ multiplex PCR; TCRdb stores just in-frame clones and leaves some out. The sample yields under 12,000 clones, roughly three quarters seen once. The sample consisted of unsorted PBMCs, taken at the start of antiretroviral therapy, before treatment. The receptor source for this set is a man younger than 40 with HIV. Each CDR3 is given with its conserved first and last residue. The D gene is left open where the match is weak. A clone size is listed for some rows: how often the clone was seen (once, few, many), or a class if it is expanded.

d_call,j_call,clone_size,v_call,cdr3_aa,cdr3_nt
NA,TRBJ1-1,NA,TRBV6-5,CASSQPTLVNTEAFF,TGTGCCAGCAGTCAACCGACATTGGTGAACACTGAAGCTTTCTTT
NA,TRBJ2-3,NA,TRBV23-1,CASSQFGQGGTDTQYF,TGCGCCAGCAGTCAATTCGGACAGGGAGGGACAGATACGCAGTATTTT
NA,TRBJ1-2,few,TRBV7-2,CASSSLPDRQGYTF,TGTGCCAGCAGCTCCCTCCCGGACCGACAGGGCTACACCTTC
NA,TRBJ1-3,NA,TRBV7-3,CASSPGMGGAKNTIYF,TGTGCCAGCAGCCCAGGGATGGGGGGCGCGAAAAACACCATATATTTT
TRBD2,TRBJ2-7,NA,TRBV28,CASSAQALAGTYEQYF,TGTGCCAGCAGTGCCCAAGCACTAGCGGGCACCTACGAGCAGTACTTC
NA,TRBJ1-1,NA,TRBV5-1,CASSLGVTEAFF,TGCGCCAGCAGCTTGGGGGTTACTGAAGCTTTCTTT
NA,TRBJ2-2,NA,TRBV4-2,CASSQAGRETGELFF,TGTGCCAGCAGCCAGGCGGGGAGAGAAACCGGGGAGCTGTTTTTT
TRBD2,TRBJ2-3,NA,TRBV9,CASSPRLAGGGPSTDTQYF,TGTGCCAGCAGCCCTCGACTAGCGGGAGGGGGACCTAGCACAGATACGCAGTATTTT
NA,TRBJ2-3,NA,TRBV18,CASSPSRDFADTQYF,TGTGCCAGCTCACCGTCGCGGGATTTCGCAGATACGCAGTATTTT
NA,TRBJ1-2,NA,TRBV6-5,CASSASPANYGYTF,TGTGCCAGCAGCGCCAGCCCAGCTAACTATGGCTACACCTTC
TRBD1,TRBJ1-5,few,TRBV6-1,CASSEPTGYNQPQHF,TGTGCCAGCAGTGAACCGACAGGGTACAATCAGCCCCAGCATTTT
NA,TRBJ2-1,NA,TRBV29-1,CSVEDYISYNEQFF,TGCAGCGTTGAAGATTACATTTCCTACAATGAGCAGTTCTTC
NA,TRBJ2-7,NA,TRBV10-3,CAISESRGWDEQYF,TGTGCCATCAGTGAGTCAAGGGGTTGGGACGAGCAGTACTTC
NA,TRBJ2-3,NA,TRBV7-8,CASSFGARVTDTQYF,TGTGCCAGCAGCTTCGGAGCGAGAGTCACAGATACGCAGTATTTT
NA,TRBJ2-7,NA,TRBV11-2,CASSLDLSSQGYEQYF,TGTGCCAGCAGCTTAGATCTTTCATCGCAGGGTTACGAGCAGTACTTC
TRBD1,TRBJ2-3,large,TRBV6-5,CASRPGQGALTQYF,TGTGCCAGCAGGCCGGGACAGGGGGCTCTTACGCAGTATTTT
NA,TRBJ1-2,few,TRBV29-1,CSVVDGESVGYTF,TGCAGCGTTGTAGATGGGGAAAGTGTTGGCTACACCTTC
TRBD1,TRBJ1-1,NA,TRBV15,CATSRDQGQGFPEAFF,TGTGCCACCAGCAGAGATCAGGGACAGGGTTTTCCTGAAGCTTTCTTT
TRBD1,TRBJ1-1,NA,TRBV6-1,CASTLLGQMNTEAFF,TGTGCCAGCACCCTACTGGGACAGATGAACACTGAAGCTTTCTTT
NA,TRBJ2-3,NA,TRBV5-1,CASSFTDTQYF,TGCGCCAGCAGCTTCACAGATACGCAGTATTTT